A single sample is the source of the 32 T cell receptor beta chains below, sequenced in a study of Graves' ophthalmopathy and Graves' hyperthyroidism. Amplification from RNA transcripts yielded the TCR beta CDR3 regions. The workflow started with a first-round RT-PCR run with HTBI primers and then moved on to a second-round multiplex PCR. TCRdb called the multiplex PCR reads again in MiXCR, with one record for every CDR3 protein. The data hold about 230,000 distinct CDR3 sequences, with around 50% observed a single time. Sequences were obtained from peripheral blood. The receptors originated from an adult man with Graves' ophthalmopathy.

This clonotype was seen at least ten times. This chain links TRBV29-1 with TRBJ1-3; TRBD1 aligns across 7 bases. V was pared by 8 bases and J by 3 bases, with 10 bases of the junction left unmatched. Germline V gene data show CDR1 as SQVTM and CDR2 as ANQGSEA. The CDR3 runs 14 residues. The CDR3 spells CSISPTGLGNTIYF. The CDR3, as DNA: TGCAGCATTTCCCCGACAGGGCTTGGAAACACCATATATTTT.

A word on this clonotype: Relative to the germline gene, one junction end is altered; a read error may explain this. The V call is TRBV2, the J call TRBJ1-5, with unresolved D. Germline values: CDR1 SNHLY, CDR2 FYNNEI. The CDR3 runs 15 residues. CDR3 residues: CASSQEGAGDQPQHF. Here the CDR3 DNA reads TGCGCCAGCAGCCAAGAGGGTGCCGGGGATCAGCCCCAGCATTTT.

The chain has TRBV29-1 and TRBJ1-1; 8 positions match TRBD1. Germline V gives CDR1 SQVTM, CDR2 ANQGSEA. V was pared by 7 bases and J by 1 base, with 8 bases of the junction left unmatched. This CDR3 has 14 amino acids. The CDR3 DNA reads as TGCAGCGCCACAGGGGGTATGAGGAACACTGAAGCTTTCTTT. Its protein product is CSATGGMRNTEAFF.

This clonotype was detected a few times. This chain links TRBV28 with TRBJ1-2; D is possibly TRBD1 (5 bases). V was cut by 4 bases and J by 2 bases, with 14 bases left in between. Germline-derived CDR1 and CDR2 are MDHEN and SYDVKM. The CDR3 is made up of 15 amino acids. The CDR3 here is CASSYRGRANYGYTF. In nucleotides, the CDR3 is TGTGCCAGCAGTTATAGGGGAAGGGCAAACTATGGCTACACCTTC.

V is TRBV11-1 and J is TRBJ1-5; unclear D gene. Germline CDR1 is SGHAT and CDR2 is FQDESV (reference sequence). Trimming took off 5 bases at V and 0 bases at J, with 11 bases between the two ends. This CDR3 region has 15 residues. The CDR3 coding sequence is TGTGCCAGCAGCCCCCGAGGTCCTAGCAATCAGCCCCAGCATTTT. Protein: CASSPRGPSNQPQHF.

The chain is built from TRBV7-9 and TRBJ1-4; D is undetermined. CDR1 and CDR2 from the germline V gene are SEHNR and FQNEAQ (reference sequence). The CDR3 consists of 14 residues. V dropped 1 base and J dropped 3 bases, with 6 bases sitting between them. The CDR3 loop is CASSLGGANEKLFF. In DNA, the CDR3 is TGTGCCAGCAGCTTAGGCGGGGCTAATGAAAAACTGTTTTTT. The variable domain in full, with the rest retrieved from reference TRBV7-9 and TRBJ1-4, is DTGVSQNPRHKITKRGQNVTFRCDPISEHNRLYWYRQTLGQGPEFLTYFQNEAQLEKSRLLSDRFSAERPKGSFSTLEIQRTEQGDSAMYLCASSLGGANEKLFFGSGTQLSVL.

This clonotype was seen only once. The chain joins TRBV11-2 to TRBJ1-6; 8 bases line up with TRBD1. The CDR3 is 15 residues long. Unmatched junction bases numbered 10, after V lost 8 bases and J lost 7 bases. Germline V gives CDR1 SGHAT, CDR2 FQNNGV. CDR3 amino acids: CASSPTGVSNSPLHF. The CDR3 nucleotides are TGTGCCAGCTCACCGACAGGGGTATCAAATTCACCCCTCCACTTT.

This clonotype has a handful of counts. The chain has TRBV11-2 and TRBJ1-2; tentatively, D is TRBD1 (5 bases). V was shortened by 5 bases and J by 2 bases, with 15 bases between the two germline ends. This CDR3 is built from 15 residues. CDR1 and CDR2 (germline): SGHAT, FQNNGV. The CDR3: CASSTRRGVNYGYTF. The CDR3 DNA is TGTGCCAGCAGCACCAGACGGGGGGTGAACTATGGCTACACCTTC.

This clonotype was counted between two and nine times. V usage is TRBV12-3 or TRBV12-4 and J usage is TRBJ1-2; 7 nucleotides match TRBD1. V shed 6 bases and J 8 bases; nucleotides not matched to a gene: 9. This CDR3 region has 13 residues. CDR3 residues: CASSLRGIRGYTF. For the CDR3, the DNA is TGTGCCAGCAGCCTCAGGGGGATAAGGGGCTACACCTTC.

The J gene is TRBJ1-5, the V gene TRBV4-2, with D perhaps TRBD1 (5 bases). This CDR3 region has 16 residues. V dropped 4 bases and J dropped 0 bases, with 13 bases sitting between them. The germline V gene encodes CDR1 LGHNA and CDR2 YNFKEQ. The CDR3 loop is CASSRGSLNSNQPQHF. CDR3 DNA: TGTGCCAGCAGCCGGGGGTCTCTCAATAGCAATCAGCCCCAGCATTTT.

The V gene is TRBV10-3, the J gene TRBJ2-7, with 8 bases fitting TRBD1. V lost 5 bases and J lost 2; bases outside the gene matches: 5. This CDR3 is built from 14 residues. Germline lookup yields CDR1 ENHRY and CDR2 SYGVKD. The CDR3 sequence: CAISLTGGPYEQYF. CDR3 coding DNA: TGTGCCATCAGTCTCACAGGGGGGCCCTACGAGCAGTACTTC.

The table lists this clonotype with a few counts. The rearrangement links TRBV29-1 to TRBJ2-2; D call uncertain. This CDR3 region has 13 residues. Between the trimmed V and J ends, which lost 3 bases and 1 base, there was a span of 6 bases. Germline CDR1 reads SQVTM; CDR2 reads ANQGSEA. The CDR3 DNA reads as TGCAGCGTTGACTCGCAGAACACCGGGGAGCTGTTTTTT. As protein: CSVDSQNTGELFF.

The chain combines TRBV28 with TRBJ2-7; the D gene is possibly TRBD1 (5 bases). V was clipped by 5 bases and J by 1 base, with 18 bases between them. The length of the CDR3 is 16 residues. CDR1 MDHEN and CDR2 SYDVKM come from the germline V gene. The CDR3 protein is CASSPKGFVGSYEQYF. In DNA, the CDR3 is TGTGCCAGCAGTCCTAAGGGGTTTGTCGGATCCTACGAGCAGTACTTC.

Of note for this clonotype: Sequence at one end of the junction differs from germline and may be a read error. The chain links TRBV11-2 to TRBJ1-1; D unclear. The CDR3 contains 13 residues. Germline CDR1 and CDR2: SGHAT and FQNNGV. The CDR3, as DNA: TGTGCCAGCAGCTTAGGTGTCCTCACTGAAGTTTTCTTT. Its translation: CASSLGVLTEVFF.

The CDR3 protein is CARGSRGHYGYTF. The DNA of the CDR3 is TGTGCTAGAGGTTCCAGGGGACACTATGGCTACACCTTC. The rearrangement uses TRBV10-3 and TRBJ1-2, with a possible D match to TRBD1 (6 bases). Germline lookup yields CDR1 ENHRY and CDR2 SYGVKD. The CDR3 contains 13 residues.

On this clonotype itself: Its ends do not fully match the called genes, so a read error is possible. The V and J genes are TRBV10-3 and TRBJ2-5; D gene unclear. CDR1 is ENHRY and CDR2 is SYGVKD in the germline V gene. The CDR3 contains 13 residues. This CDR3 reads CASSEPVGETQYF. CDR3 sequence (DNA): TGTGCCAGCAGTGAACCCGTGGGAGAGACCCAGTACTTC.

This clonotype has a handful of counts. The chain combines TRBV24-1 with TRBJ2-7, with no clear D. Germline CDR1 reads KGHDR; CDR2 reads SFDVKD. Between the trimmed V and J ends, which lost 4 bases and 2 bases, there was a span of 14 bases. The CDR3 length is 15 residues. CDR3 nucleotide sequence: TGTGCCACCAGTGACCCTGGATCAGGCGCCTACGAGCAGTACTTC. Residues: CATSDPGSGAYEQYF.

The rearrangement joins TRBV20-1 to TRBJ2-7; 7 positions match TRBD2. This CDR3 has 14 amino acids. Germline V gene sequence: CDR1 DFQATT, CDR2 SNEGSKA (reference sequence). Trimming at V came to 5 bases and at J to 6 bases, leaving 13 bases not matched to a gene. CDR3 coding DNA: TGCAGTGCTCAGACCGGGACTACTCTCCGCGAGCAGTACTTC. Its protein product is CSAQTGTTLREQYF.

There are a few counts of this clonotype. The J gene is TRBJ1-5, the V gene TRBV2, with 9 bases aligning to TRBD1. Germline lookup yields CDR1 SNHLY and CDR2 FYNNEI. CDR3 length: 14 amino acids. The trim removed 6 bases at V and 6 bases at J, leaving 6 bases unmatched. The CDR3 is CASSATGGSQPQHF. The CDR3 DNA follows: TGTGCCAGCAGCGCGACAGGGGGTAGTCAGCCCCAGCATTTT.

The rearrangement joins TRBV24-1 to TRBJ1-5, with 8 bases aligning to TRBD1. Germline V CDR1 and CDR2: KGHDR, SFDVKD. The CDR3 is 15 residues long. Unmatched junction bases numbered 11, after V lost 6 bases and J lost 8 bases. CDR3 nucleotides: TGTGCCACCAGTCCGACAGGGGCCTTTAATGAGCCCCAGCATTTT. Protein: CATSPTGAFNEPQHF.

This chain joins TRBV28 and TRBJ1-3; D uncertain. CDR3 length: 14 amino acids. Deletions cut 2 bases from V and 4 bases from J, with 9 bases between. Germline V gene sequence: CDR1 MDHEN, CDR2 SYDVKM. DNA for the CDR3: TGTGCCAGCAGTTTAAGGAGCAGGGGAAACACCATATATTTT. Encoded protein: CASSLRSRGNTIYF.

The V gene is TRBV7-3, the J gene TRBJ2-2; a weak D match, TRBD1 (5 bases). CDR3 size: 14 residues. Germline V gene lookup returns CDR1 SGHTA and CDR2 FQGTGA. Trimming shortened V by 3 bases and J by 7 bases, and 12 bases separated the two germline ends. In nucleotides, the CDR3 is TGTGCCAGCAGCTTCCGCCGACAGAGCGGGGAGCTGTTTTTT. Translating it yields CASSFRRQSGELFF.

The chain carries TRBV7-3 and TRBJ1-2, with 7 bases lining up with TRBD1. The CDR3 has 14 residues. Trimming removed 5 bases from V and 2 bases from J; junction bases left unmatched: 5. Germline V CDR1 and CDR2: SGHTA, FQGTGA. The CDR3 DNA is TGTGCCAGCAGCCCTGACAGGGAGAACTATGGCTACACCTTC. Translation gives CASSPDRENYGYTF.

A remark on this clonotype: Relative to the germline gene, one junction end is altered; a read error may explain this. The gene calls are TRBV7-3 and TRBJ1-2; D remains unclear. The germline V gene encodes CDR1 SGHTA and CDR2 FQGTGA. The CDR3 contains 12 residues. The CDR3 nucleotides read TGCGCCAGCAGCCAAGTCAGCTATGGCTACACCTTC. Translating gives CASSQVSYGYTF.

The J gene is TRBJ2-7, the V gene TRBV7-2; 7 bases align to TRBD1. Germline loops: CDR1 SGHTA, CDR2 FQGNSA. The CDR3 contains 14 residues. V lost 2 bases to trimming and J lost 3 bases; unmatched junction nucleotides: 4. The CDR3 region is CASSLLDRVYEQYF. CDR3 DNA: TGTGCCAGCAGCTTACTCGACAGGGTCTACGAGCAGTACTTC.

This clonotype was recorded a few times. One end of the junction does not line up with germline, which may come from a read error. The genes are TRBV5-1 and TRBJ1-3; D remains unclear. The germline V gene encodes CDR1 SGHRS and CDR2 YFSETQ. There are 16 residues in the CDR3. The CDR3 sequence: CASSPEDVSSGNTIYF. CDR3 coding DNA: TGCGCTAGCAGCCCGGAGGACGTAAGCTCTGGAAACACCATATATTTT.

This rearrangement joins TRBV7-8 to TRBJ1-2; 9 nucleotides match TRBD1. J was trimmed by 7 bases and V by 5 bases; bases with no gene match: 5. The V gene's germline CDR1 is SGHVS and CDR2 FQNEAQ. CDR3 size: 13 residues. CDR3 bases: TGTGCCAGCAGCCGTACAGGGGGCTTTGGCTACACCTTC. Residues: CASSRTGGFGYTF.

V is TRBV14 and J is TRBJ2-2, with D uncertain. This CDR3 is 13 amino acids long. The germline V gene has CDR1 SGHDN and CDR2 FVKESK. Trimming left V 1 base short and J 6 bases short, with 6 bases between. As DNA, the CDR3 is TGTGCCAGCAGCCAAGTTCAGGCCGGGGAGCTGTTTTTT. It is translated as CASSQVQAGELFF.

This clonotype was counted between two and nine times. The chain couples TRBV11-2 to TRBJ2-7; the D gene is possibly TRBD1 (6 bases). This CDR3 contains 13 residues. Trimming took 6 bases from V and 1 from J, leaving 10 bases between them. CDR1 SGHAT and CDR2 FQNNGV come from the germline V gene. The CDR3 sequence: CASRSQGSYEQYF. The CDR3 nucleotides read TGTGCCAGCAGATCACAGGGATCCTACGAGCAGTACTTC.

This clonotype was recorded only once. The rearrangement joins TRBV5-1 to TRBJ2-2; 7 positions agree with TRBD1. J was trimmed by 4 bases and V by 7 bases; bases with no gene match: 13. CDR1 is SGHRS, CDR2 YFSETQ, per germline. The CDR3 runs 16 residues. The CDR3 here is CASSYQDRRGTGELFF. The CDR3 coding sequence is TGCGCCAGCTCCTATCAGGACAGGCGCGGCACCGGGGAGCTGTTTTTT.

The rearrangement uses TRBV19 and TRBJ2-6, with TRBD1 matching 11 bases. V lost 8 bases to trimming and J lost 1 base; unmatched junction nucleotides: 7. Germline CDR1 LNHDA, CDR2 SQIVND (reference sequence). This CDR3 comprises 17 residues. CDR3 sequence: CASHWGTGGSGANVLTF. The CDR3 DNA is TGTGCCAGTCACTGGGGGACAGGGGGTTCTGGGGCCAACGTCCTGACTTTC. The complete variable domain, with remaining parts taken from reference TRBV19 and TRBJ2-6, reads DGGITQSPKYLFRKEGQNVTLSCEQNLNHDAMYWYRQDPGQGLRLIYYSQIVNDFQKGDIAEGYSVSREKKESFPLTVTSAQKNPTAFYLCASHWGTGGSGANVLTFGAGSRLTVL.

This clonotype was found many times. CDR3 region: CASSLHGPPAEGYTF. CDR3 DNA: TGTGCCAGCAGCTTACATGGTCCACCGGCAGAAGGCTACACCTTC. The rearrangement joins TRBV7-6 to TRBJ1-2, with D unclear. CDR1 and CDR2 (germline): SGHVS, FNYEAQ. The CDR3 is made up of 15 amino acids. Trimming removed 2 bases at V and 8 bases at J, with 18 bases between.